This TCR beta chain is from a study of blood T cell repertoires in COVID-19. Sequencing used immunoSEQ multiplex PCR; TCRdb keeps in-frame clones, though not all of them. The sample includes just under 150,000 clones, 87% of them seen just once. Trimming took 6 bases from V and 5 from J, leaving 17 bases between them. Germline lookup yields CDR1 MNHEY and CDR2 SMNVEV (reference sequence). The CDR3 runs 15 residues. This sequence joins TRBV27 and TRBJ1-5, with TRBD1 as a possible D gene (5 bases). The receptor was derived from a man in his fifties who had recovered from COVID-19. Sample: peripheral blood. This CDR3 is CASSTRGRPYQPQHF. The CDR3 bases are TGTGCCAGCAGCACTCGGGGGAGGCCCTATCAGCCCCAGCATTTT.